The rows below give T cell receptor beta chains drawn from one sample of a study of CD8+CD57+ T cells in acquired aplastic anemia. MiXCR, run by TCRdb on the reads, gives a single entry per CDR3 protein. The repertoire holds roughly 220,000 distinct CDR3 sequences, more than 55% seen once, with around three fifths in the top ten. The material sequenced was sorted CD4+, CD8+, or CD8+CD57+ T cells (not recorded which) from PBMCs. These receptors came from a human donor with aplastic anemia. CDR3s include the opening cysteine and the closing phenylalanine or tryptophan. A D gene is named only where the DNA matches it firmly. Size is stated for part of the rows, as once, few or many counts, or as a class when the clone is expanded.

V	J	size	D	length	DNA	CDR3
TRBV25-1	TRBJ1-2	.	.	14	TGTGCCAGCAGTGAACCTTTGCTAGGGGGGGGCTACACCTTC	CASSEPLLGGGYTF
TRBV7-3	TRBJ2-5	.	TRBD1	15	TGTGCCAGCAGCTCTGGGACAGGGTACCAAGAGACCCAGTACTTC	CASSSGTGYQETQYF
TRBV20-1	TRBJ2-1	few	.	10	TGCAGTGCCGCTTACAATGAGCAGTTCTTC	CSAAYNEQFF
TRBV19	TRBJ2-7	.	.	16	TGTGCCAGTAGTATCCGAACCGGGGGGCGAGGTCACGAGCAGTACTTC	CASSIRTGGRGHEQYF
TRBV5-4	TRBJ1-4	.	.	14	TGCGCCAGCAGCTTGTCTGGGGGTAATGAAAAACTGTTTTTT	CASSLSGGNEKLFF
TRBV15	TRBJ1-3	.	.	15	TGTGCCACCAGCAGAGACAGGGTCTCTGGAAACACCATATATTTT	CATSRDRVSGNTIYF
TRBV3-1	TRBJ2-3	.	.	14	TGTGCCAGCAGCCAACGGGGGTTCGCAGATACGCAGTATTTT	CASSQRGFADTQYF
TRBV24-1	TRBJ2-5	.	.	11	TGTGCCACCAGTAGTCAAGAGACCCAGTACTTC	CATSSQETQYF
TRBV19	TRBJ1-2	.	.	13	TGTGCCAGTAGTATTGGGGGCGGCTATGGCTACACCTTC	CASSIGGGYGYTF
TRBV7-9	TRBJ2-3	.	.	15	TGTGCCAGCAGCTTACGGACGCGGGGCACAGATACGCAGTATTTT	CASSLRTRGTDTQYF
TRBV7-9	TRBJ2-5	.	.	15	TGTGCCAGCAGCTTAGCGTTGGAGGCCCAAGAGACCCAGTACTTC	CASSLALEAQETQYF
TRBV20-1	TRBJ2-2	.	.	12	TGCAGTGCTAATCACTGGACCGGGGAGCTGTTTTTT	CSANHWTGELFF
TRBV7-2	TRBJ1-6	.	.	14	TGTGCCAGCAGCCCCGACCTCGACCCGGTTATCCTCCACTTT	CASSPDLDPVILHF
TRBV19	TRBJ2-7	many	.	14	TGTGCCAGTAGTATAGGGGAGACAGCCTACGAGCAGTACTTC	CASSIGETAYEQYF
TRBV7-8	TRBJ1-5	.	TRBD1	16	TGTGCCAGCAGCTTAAGGACAGGGGGCCGCAATCAGCCCCAGCATTTT	CASSLRTGGRNQPQHF
TRBV19	TRBJ1-5	.	TRBD1	13	TGTGCCAGCCAACAGGGGGCCCATCAGCCCCAGCATTTT	CASQQGAHQPQHF
TRBV7-2	TRBJ1-6	.	TRBD1	15	TGTGCCAGCAGCCTTCAAGGGACAGGGGATTCACCCCTCCACTTT	CASSLQGTGDSPLHF
TRBV20-1	TRBJ1-6	.	TRBD1	15	TGCAGTGCTAGAGATGTCGACAGGGCGGATTCACCCCTCCACTTT	CSARDVDRADSPLHF
TRBV29-1	TRBJ1-1	.	.	13	TGCAGCGCACCGGGCGGGATGAACACTGAGGCTTTCTTT	CSAPGGMNTEAFF
TRBV30	TRBJ1-1	few	.	13	TGTGCCTGGACTGAGGACATGAACACTGAAGCTTTCTTT	CAWTEDMNTEAFF
TRBV29-1	TRBJ2-3	.	TRBD2	16	TGCAGCGTTGAAGGGACTAGCGGGCTTATCACAGATACGCAGTATTTT	CSVEGTSGLITDTQYF
TRBV2	TRBJ2-5	.	.	13	TGTGCCAGCAGCAGCGGAGCTTCGGAGACCCAGTACTTC	CASSSGASETQYF
TRBV7-9	TRBJ2-3	many	.	13	TGTGCCAGCAGCTTAGGTACGACAGATACGCAGTATTTT	CASSLGTTDTQYF
TRBV29-1	TRBJ1-1	.	.	14	TGCAGCGTTGGGGTAATGACAGGGAACACTGAAGCTTTCTTT	CSVGVMTGNTEAFF
TRBV10-2	TRBJ2-7	.	TRBD2	13	TGCGCCAGCGGGGGGGAGGGGTCCTACGAGCAGTACTTC	CASGGEGSYEQYF
TRBV14	TRBJ2-7	.	.	14	TGTGCCAGCAGCCAAGTGGGGGTGGGGTACGAGCAGTACTTC	CASSQVGVGYEQYF
TRBV7-9	TRBJ2-7	.	.	15	TGTGCCAGCAGCTTATCCGCGGGGACAGCCTACGAGCAGTACTTC	CASSLSAGTAYEQYF
TRBV24-1	TRBJ2-5	.	TRBD2	15	TGTGCCACCAGTGTAGCGGGGGGACCTCAAGAGACCCAGTACTTC	CATSVAGGPQETQYF
TRBV5-1	TRBJ1-2	.	.	16	TGCGCCAGCAGCCCACGTACAGGGCCAAGCGACTATGGCTACACCTTC	CASSPRTGPSDYGYTF
TRBV7-6	TRBJ2-2	.	.	14	TGTGCCAGCAGCTTAGTACAGAACACCGGGGAGCTGTTTTTT	CASSLVQNTGELFF
TRBV5-1	TRBJ2-7	.	.	16	TGCGCCAGCAGCTCTCGCAGACCGGGGACCCACTACGAGCAGTACTTC	CASSSRRPGTHYEQYF
TRBV4-1	TRBJ1-6	.	.	16	TGCGCCAGCAGCCAGGGGAGACAGGCGGGTAATTCACCCCTCCACTTT	CASSQGRQAGNSPLHF
TRBV9	TRBJ2-3	many	.	14	TGTGCCAGCAGCGTAGGGGGGGGCAGGAATACGCAGTATTTT	CASSVGGGRNTQYF
TRBV15	TRBJ2-1	once	TRBD1	15	TGTGCCACCACCGGGTCGGGACAGGGGTTGAATGAGCAGTTCTTC	CATTGSGQGLNEQFF
TRBV5-6	TRBJ2-7	.	.	15	TGTGCCAGCAGTCTAAGACACTCACCCTCCTACGAGCAGTACTTC	CASSLRHSPSYEQYF
TRBV29-1	TRBJ2-5	once	.	16	TGCAGCGTTGAAGATCCGCTGGTCAGTGGGGAAGAGACCCAGTACTTC	CSVEDPLVSGEETQYF
TRBV2	TRBJ2-1	.	TRBD1	16	TGTGCCAGCATTCACCGTCGGGACAGACCCTACAATGAGCAGTTCTTC	CASIHRRDRPYNEQFF
TRBV20-1	TRBJ1-1	.	.	12	TGCAGTGCTAGAGTTCAGGGCACTGAAGCTTTCTTT	CSARVQGTEAFF
TRBV29-1	TRBJ2-3	.	.	15	TGCAGCGTTGAAGACCTCCGACGGGGCACAGATACGCAGTATTTT	CSVEDLRRGTDTQYF
TRBV29-1	TRBJ2-3	.	.	16	TGCAGCGTTGACATCCGGCAGCCAACTAGCACAGATACGCAGTATTTT	CSVDIRQPTSTDTQYF
TRBV5-1	TRBJ2-7	.	.	17	TGCGCCAGCAGCTGGGAGGGGGGACCTTCCGGCGCCTACGAGCAGTACTTC	CASSWEGGPSGAYEQYF
TRBV20-1	TRBJ2-3	few	.	13	TGCAGTGCTAGAGATGGAGGCGCAGATACGCAGTATTTT	CSARDGGADTQYF
TRBV7-9	TRBJ1-2	few	.	13	TGTGCCAGCAGCTTAGGCAGGGACTATGGCTACACCTTC	CASSLGRDYGYTF
TRBV5-1	TRBJ2-7	.	.	15	TGCGCCAGCAGCTTGGTTGTCGGCAACTCCTACGAGCAGTACTTC	CASSLVVGNSYEQYF
TRBV10-3	TRBJ1-1	.	.	15	TGTGCCATCAGTGAGTCGAAGGCCCCATACACTGAAGCTTTCTTT	CAISESKAPYTEAFF
TRBV6-4	TRBJ2-3	many	TRBD2	14	TGTGCCAGCAGTGGCGGGGGGGCCACAGATACGCAGTATTTT	CASSGGGATDTQYF
TRBV9	TRBJ1-5	.	.	14	TGTGCCAGCAGCGTAGCGGCGGGAGGTCAGCCCCAGCATTTT	CASSVAAGGQPQHF
TRBV7-9	TRBJ1-2	.	.	16	TGTGCCAGCAGCTCGAACCCAGGACAGCTGGGTCGGGGCTACACCTTC	CASSSNPGQLGRGYTF
TRBV6-5	TRBJ2-5	.	.	15	TGTGCCAGCAGCGCCCCGACTAGTCGGGTGGGGACCCAGTACTTC	CASSAPTSRVGTQYF
TRBV2	TRBJ1-2	few	TRBD1	14	TGTGCCAGCAGGGGTGAGGGGGCCCGCTATGGCTACACCTTC	CASRGEGARYGYTF
TRBV5-1	TRBJ1-6	.	TRBD1	16	TGCGCCAGCAGCTCAGCACCGGGACAGGGAATCACACCCCTCCACTTT	CASSSAPGQGITPLHF
TRBV4-3	TRBJ1-1	.	TRBD1	16	TGCGCCAGCAGCCAAGTTCAGGGGGTATTGAGCACTGAAGCTTTCTTC	CASSQVQGVLSTEAFF
TRBV11-2	TRBJ2-1	.	TRBD2	15	TGTGCAAGCAGATCCGTGACTAGCGGATACAATGAGCAGTTCTTC	CASRSVTSGYNEQFF
TRBV7-2	TRBJ1-5	.	.	15	TGTGCCAGCAGCTTAGGAGCAGGGACCACTCAGCCCCAGCATTTT	CASSLGAGTTQPQHF
TRBV7-3	TRBJ2-3	.	.	14	TGTGCCAGCAGCCCCCAAGCCCCGCCAGATACGCAGTATTTT	CASSPQAPPDTQYF
TRBV14	TRBJ1-1	once	.	12	TGTGCCAGCAGCCAAGATGTGGGTGAAGCCTTCTTT	CASSQDVGEAFF